One sample yielded the 4 T cell receptor beta chains listed below, sequenced in a study of blood T cells in healthy people across ages. Sample-barcoded 5' priming and a J-beta primer mix drove a second PCR of about 6 to 12 cycles. TCRdb fed the 5' RACE reads into MiXCR, producing one record per CDR3 protein. Counted here are about 1.5 million distinct CDR3 sequences, approximately 40% occurring once; the ten biggest clones make up 7.9%. Sequenced sample: blood. The source of these receptors is a woman aged 18-35 years in good health.

This chain links TRBV10-3 with TRBJ2-1, with D possibly being TRBD2 (6 bases). Germline loops: CDR1 ENHRY, CDR2 SYGVKD. The CDR3 totals 13 residues. Trimming removed 6 bases from V and 6 bases from J, with 12 bases in between. CDR3 sequence (DNA): TGTGCCATCAGCGATAGCGGAAGCAATGAGCAGTTCTTC. Translating gives CAISDSGSNEQFF.

This chain joins TRBV29-1 and TRBJ2-5; TRBD1 matches at 9 bases. TRBJ2-7 matches the DNA end more closely, so the J call is doubtful. CDR3 length: 14 residues. The germline V gene encodes CDR1 SQVTM and CDR2 ANQGSEA. CDR3 bases: TGCAGCGTTGAAGTGGGGGACAGGGATTCCGAGCAGTACTTC. It encodes CSVEVGDRDSEQYF.

Only a few counts were recorded for this clonotype. V and J are TRBV20-1 and TRBJ2-5; D remains unclear. V was trimmed by 7 bases and J by 5 bases, leaving 8 bases between them. The germline V gene encodes CDR1 DFQATT and CDR2 SNEGSKA (reference sequence). The CDR3 is 10 amino acids. CDR3 loop: CSVEMETQYF. The CDR3 DNA is TGCAGTGTTGAGATGGAGACCCAGTACTTC.

To note about this clonotype: A read error may produce the germline difference seen at one junction end. V gene TRBV20-1 combines with J gene TRBJ2-1, with D possibly TRBD1 on 5 matching bases. The germline gives CDR1 DFQATT, CDR2 SNEGSKA (reference sequence). The CDR3 totals 13 residues. CDR3: CSARGPTDNGQFF. The DNA of the CDR3 is TGCAGTGCTAGGGGGCCGACAGACAATGGGCAGTTCTTC.